This TCR beta chain stems from a study of T cells in Graves' hyperthyroidism and ophthalmopathy. Germline assignment: CDR1 GTSNPN and CDR2 SVGIG (reference sequence). This CDR3 spans 12 amino acids. V dropped 3 bases and J dropped 6; count of bases not matched to a gene: 4. Template material for amplifying TCR beta CDR3 regions consisted of RNA transcripts. RT-PCR in the first round (using the HTBI primer set) targeted the TCR CDR3. Using its own MiXCR run on the multiplex PCR reads, TCRdb lists one record per CDR3 protein. Here the sample spans about 290,000 distinct CDR3 sequences, about an eighth being singletons. This clonotype was counted only a few times.

The sequence derives from a woman in her twenties or thirties with Graves' hyperthyroidism that later progressed to Graves' ophthalmopathy. The source material was blood. The chain is built from TRBV30 and TRBJ2-7; 8 nucleotides match TRBD1. The CDR3, as DNA: TGTGCCTGGAGGGACAGGGAATCCGAGCAGTACTTC. Protein: CAWRDRESEQYF.